This TCR beta chain came from a study of T cells in Graves' hyperthyroidism and ophthalmopathy. Study-wide background: Before treatment of any kind, peripheral blood was taken at initial diagnosis.

Amplification targeted TCR beta CDR3 regions from RNA transcripts. When the TCR CDR3 underwent first-round RT-PCR, the HTBI primer set was used. One entry per CDR3 protein, called by TCRdb with MiXCR from the multiplex PCR reads. The table includes about 350,000 distinct CDR3 sequences, approximately 15% detected once. This clonotype has a count of ten or more. Diagnoses rested on clinical symptoms, serum thyroxine and TRAb, thyroid ultrasound and orbital computed tomography. The PBMCs had their origin in roughly 9.4 ml of fresh peripheral blood. Between the trimmed V and J ends, which lost 7 bases and 9 bases, there was a span of 9 bases. This CDR3 region has 10 residues. CDR1 is SNHLY, CDR2 FYNNEI, per germline.

Sequencing was performed on blood. The chain links TRBV2 to TRBJ1-1; unclear D gene. This sequence was found in a woman aged 25-40 years with Graves' hyperthyroidism. The CDR3 nucleotides are TGTGCCAGCACCAATGGGAAAGCTTTCTTT. Its protein is CASTNGKAFF.